These T cell receptor beta chains were read from a single sample in a study of OX40 agonist ivuxolimab in advanced cancers. Data came from immunoSEQ multiplex PCR; TCRdb stores just in-frame clones and leaves some out. The sample has some 97,000 clones, 90% seen once. The starting material was CD4+ or CD8+ T cells sorted from blood, obtained in a trial of the OX40 agonist ivuxolimab. The receptors stem from an adult with an advanced solid tumor such as melanoma, head and neck, liver or kidney cancer. Both conserved end residues are part of each CDR3. A D gene is named only where the DNA matches it firmly. Expanded clones get a size class; other rows say once, few or many, or leave the size out.

size	V	D	J	CDR3	DNA
.	TRBV6-1	.	TRBJ2-7	CASRTLRPGPYEQYF	TGTGCCAGCAGGACCCTACGGCCCGGGCCCTACGAGCAGTACTTC
.	TRBV6-5	.	TRBJ2-5	CASSSPGQETQYF	TGTGCCAGCAGTTCTCCAGGCCAAGAGACCCAGTACTTC
.	TRBV29-1	.	TRBJ2-3	CSVLYTDTQYF	TGCAGCGTTCTCTACACAGATACGCAGTATTTT
.	TRBV28	TRBD2	TRBJ2-2	CASSLTGTSVPGELFF	TGTGCCAGCAGTCTGACCGGGACTAGCGTTCCCGGGGAGCTGTTTTTT
.	TRBV13	TRBD1	TRBJ1-6	CASSSRDRDSPLHF	TGTGCCAGCAGCTCCCGGGACAGGGATTCACCCCTCCACTTT
few	TRBV7-2	.	TRBJ2-3	CASRKQSLTDTQYF	TGTGCCAGCAGAAAACAGAGTCTCACAGATACGCAGTATTTT
.	TRBV6-5	TRBD2	TRBJ2-1	CASSRTSGAYNEQFF	TGTGCCAGCAGCCGGACTAGCGGGGCTTACAATGAGCAGTTCTTC
.	TRBV2	.	TRBJ2-5	CASNGQRETQYF	TGTGCCAGCAATGGACAGAGAGAGACCCAGTACTTC
few	TRBV11-3	.	TRBJ2-3	CASSGVGTAADTQYF	TGTGCCAGCAGCGGGGTCGGGACTGCCGCAGATACGCAGTATTTT
.	TRBV7-2	.	TRBJ2-1	CASSFIQGYYNEQFF	TGTGCCAGCAGCTTCATACAGGGTTACTACAATGAGCAGTTCTTC
.	TRBV7-3	.	TRBJ1-2	CASSFEGVLGYTF	TGTGCCAGCAGCTTTGAGGGGGTACTCGGCTACACCTTC
.	TRBV27	.	TRBJ2-1	CASSLSGGTYNEQFF	TGTGCCAGCAGTTTATCGGGGGGAACGTACAATGAGCAGTTCTTC
.	TRBV5-1	.	TRBJ2-2	CASSLDISGTGELFF	TGCGCCAGCAGCTTGGATATCTCTGGGACCGGGGAGCTGTTTTTT
few	TRBV12-2	.	TRBJ2-7	CASRSTMRLSDIPSGSYEQYF	TGTGCAAGTCGCTCCACAATGCGGTTATCGGATATTCCGAGCGGATCCTACGAGCAGTACTTC
.	TRBV7-9	TRBD2	TRBJ2-5	CASSLASYPGGSQYF	TGTGCCAGCAGCTTAGCATCCTATCCGGGGGGGTCCCAGTACTTC
.	TRBV19	.	TRBJ1-4	CATQSRGQNEKLFF	TGTGCCACCCAAAGCCGGGGGCAAAATGAAAAACTGTTTTTT
.	TRBV5-1	.	TRBJ2-7	CASSLGLRRASVYEQYF	TGCGCCAGCAGCTTGGGCCTACGACGGGCTAGCGTCTACGAGCAGTACTTC
once	TRBV6-6	.	TRBJ2-7	CASSYLENYEQYF	TGTGCCAGCAGTTATTTAGAAAACTACGAGCAGTACTTC
few	TRBV11-3	.	TRBJ2-7	CASSFSVGYEQYF	TGTGCCAGCAGCTTCTCTGTAGGTTACGAGCAGTACTTC
.	TRBV11-1	.	TRBJ2-7	CASSLGASGGAYEQYF	TGTGCCAGCAGCCTAGGCGCCAGCGGAGGCGCCTACGAGCAGTACTTC
.	TRBV15	.	TRBJ1-2	CATSREQLNYGYTF	TGTGCCACCAGCAGAGAACAGTTGAACTATGGCTACACCTTC
many	TRBV19	.	TRBJ2-7	CASSTSLGEQYF	TGTGCCAGTAGTACCTCTTTGGGCGAGCAGTACTTC
.	TRBV7-2	TRBD2	TRBJ2-2	CASSLASRGLAGVRELFF	TGTGCCAGCAGCTTAGCCTCTAGGGGACTAGCGGGAGTCCGGGAGCTGTTTTTT
.	TRBV5-1	.	TRBJ2-5	CASSSSRGDAQETQYF	TGCGCCAGCAGCTCCAGCCGGGGCGACGCCCAAGAGACCCAGTACTTC
.	TRBV6-6	TRBD2	TRBJ2-1	CASSSGLAVEQFF	TGTGCCAGCAGTTCCGGACTAGCTGTTGAGCAGTTCTTC
.	TRBV7-3	.	TRBJ2-1	CASSPVLGSNEQFF	TGTGCCAGCAGCCCGGTCCTTGGGAGCAATGAGCAGTTCTTC
.	TRBV5-1	.	TRBJ1-1	CASSSEAGRYTEAFF	TGCGCCAGCAGCTCGGAGGCAGGGAGGTACACTGAAGCTTTCTTT
.	TRBV2	.	TRBJ2-1	CASSALGRSQFF	TGTGCCAGCAGCGCCTTAGGGAGGTCGCAGTTCTTC
.	TRBV28	TRBD2	TRBJ2-7	CASSRPGLLSYEQYF	TGTGCCAGCAGTCGACCGGGACTACTCTCCTACGAGCAGTACTTC
.	TRBV5-1	.	TRBJ2-5	CASSMNDPQETQYF	TGCGCCAGCAGCATGAATGACCCTCAAGAGACCCAGTACTTC
.	TRBV5-1	.	TRBJ1-1	CASSRQGTSNTEAFF	TGCGCCAGCAGCAGGCAGGGGACCTCGAACACTGAAGCTTTCTTT
.	TRBV19	.	TRBJ1-2	CASSTRQLKNYGYTF	TGTGCCAGTAGTACCCGACAGCTCAAGAACTATGGCTACACCTTC
.	TRBV28	.	TRBJ1-5	CASRIGGAGQPQHF	TGTGCCAGCAGAATTGGGGGGGCCGGGCAGCCCCAGCATTTT
few	TRBV5-1	.	TRBJ1-1	CASSPEEGIAEAFF	TGCGCCAGCAGCCCGGAGGAGGGCATCGCTGAAGCTTTCTTT
.	TRBV7-2	TRBD1	TRBJ2-3	CASSLASGRGQDLQYF	TGTGCCAGCAGCTTAGCCTCGGGCAGGGGGCAGGATCTTCAGTATTTT
once	TRBV10-3	TRBD2	TRBJ2-1	CATSRLAGYNEQFF	TGTGCCACCAGCCGGCTAGCGGGGTACAATGAGCAGTTCTTC
.	TRBV28	TRBD2	TRBJ2-7	CASSAPTLAGSYEQYF	TGTGCCAGCAGCGCACCCACCCTAGCGGGAAGCTACGAGCAGTACTTC
.	TRBV11-3	.	TRBJ2-1	CASSLRTGEQFF	TGTGCCAGCAGCTTACGTACCGGGGAGCAGTTCTTC
.	TRBV4-3	TRBD2	TRBJ2-7	CASSLVWAGGPYEQYF	TGCGCCAGCAGCCTGGTATGGGCGGGAGGGCCCTACGAGCAGTACTTC
.	TRBV5-1	.	TRBJ2-1	CASSTGTTYNEQFF	TGCGCCAGCAGCACCGGGACAACCTACAATGAGCAGTTCTTC
.	TRBV28	.	TRBJ1-2	CASTLPGNYGYTF	TGTGCCAGCACCCTACCAGGGAACTATGGCTACACCTTC
.	TRBV10-2	TRBD1	TRBJ2-7	CATTPGQGRPPYEQYF	TGCGCCACTACCCCGGGACAGGGAAGACCCCCCTACGAGCAGTACTTC
.	TRBV30	TRBD2	TRBJ2-2	CAWSPISGNGIHRELFF	TGTGCCTGGAGTCCAATCAGCGGGAACGGCATCCACCGGGAGCTGTTTTTT
.	TRBV4-3	.	TRBJ2-5	CASSRILGFGTQYF	TGCGCCAGCAGCCGGATCTTGGGGTTCGGGACCCAGTACTTC
.	TRBV19	TRBD1	TRBJ2-6	CASGTGFLVGGANVLTF	TGTGCCAGCGGGACAGGGTTTTTGGTCGGTGGGGCCAACGTCCTGACTTTC
.	TRBV7-2	.	TRBJ1-3	CASSLEGSTGNTIYF	TGTGCCAGCAGCTTAGAGGGCTCAACTGGAAACACCATATATTTT
.	TRBV4-3	.	TRBJ2-3	CASSYFGTRGVDTQYF	TGCGCCAGCAGCTATTTCGGGACGAGAGGGGTAGATACGCAGTATTTT
.	TRBV25-1	TRBD2	TRBJ2-7	CASSFSTSGNYEQYF	TGTGCCAGCAGTTTCTCGACTAGCGGGAACTACGAGCAGTACTTC
once	TRBV5-6	TRBD1	TRBJ1-3	CASRPGGPGTGGRTIYF	TGTGCCAGCAGACCGGGGGGGCCCGGGACAGGGGGCCGCACCATATATTTT
once	TRBV2	TRBD2	TRBJ2-5	CASSENSHRGAQYF	TGTGCCAGCAGTGAAAACTCGCACCGGGGGGCCCAGTACTTC
.	TRBV4-1	TRBD2	TRBJ2-3	CASSQDSVASGIIDTQYF	TGCGCCAGCAGCCAAGATTCGGTGGCTAGCGGGATCATAGATACGCAGTATTTT
.	TRBV5-1	TRBD2	TRBJ2-1	CASSVDMGLAGGNEQFF	TGCGCCAGCAGCGTCGATATGGGACTAGCGGGAGGTAATGAGCAGTTCTTC
.	TRBV19	.	TRBJ2-1	CASSIGGSSSYNEQFF	TGTGCCAGTAGTATAGGGGGTTCGAGCTCCTACAATGAGCAGTTCTTC
.	TRBV5-4	TRBD1	TRBJ2-5	CATSKSHPATGEWETQYF	TGTGCCACCTCGAAAAGCCACCCAGCTACAGGGGAGTGGGAGACCCAGTACTTC
.	TRBV11-2	.	TRBJ2-5	CASSLQGTKTQYF	TGTGCCAGCAGCTTACAGGGGACGAAGACCCAGTACTTC
.	TRBV5-4	TRBD1	TRBJ1-6	CASSSNRGANSPLHF	TGTGCCAGCAGCTCGAACAGGGGAGCTAATTCACCCCTCCACTTT
.	TRBV10-3	.	TRBJ1-1	CAIRGQSMNTEAFF	TGTGCCATCAGAGGACAGTCCATGAACACTGAAGCTTTCTTT
.	TRBV4-3	.	TRBJ1-4	CASSQAGATNEKLFF	TGCGCCAGCAGCCAAGCCGGTGCAACTAATGAAAAACTGTTTTTT
.	TRBV19	TRBD1	TRBJ2-5	CASSIGQGVETQYF	TGTGCCAGTAGTATAGGACAGGGGGTAGAGACCCAGTACTTC